Shown below are 7 T cell receptor beta chains from a single sample sequenced in a study of blood T cells in healthy people across ages. The authors ran a second PCR of about 6 to 11 cycles using a sample-barcoded 5' primer and a J-beta primer mix. Using its own MiXCR run on the 5' RACE reads, TCRdb lists one record per CDR3 protein. The sample holds fewer than 800,000 distinct CDR3 sequences, 20% to 25% seen once. Source material: blood. The receptors originated from a man between 65 and 85 years old in good health.

About this clonotype itself: One end of the junction does not line up with germline, which may come from a read error. The chain joins TRBV29-1 to TRBJ2-7, with D perhaps assigned TRBD1 or TRBD2 (5 bases each). This CDR3 region has 13 residues. Germline V gene sequence: CDR1 SQVTM, CDR2 ANQGSEA. CDR3: CIVEADKSYEQYF. In DNA form, the CDR3 reads TGCATCGTTGAAGCGGACAAATCCTACGAGCAATACTTC.

This clonotype was recorded a few times. V and J are TRBV27 and TRBJ2-7; D might be TRBD1 (5 bases). This CDR3 is 15 amino acids long. Trimming removed 4 bases from V and 5 bases from J, with 18 bases in between. Germline assignment: CDR1 MNHEY and CDR2 SMNVEV (reference sequence). CDR3 region: CASSSTGIPRHEQYF. CDR3 nucleotides: TGTGCCAGCAGTTCCACAGGAATCCCCAGGCACGAGCAGTACTTC.

This clonotype was counted a few times. The J gene is TRBJ2-1, the V gene TRBV24-1; D is ambiguous. There are 15 residues in the CDR3. Germline CDR1 and CDR2: KGHDR and SFDVKD. V shed 1 base and J shed 8 bases, with 14 bases lying between them. This CDR3 is CATSDLGPPVDEQFF. The DNA for the CDR3 is TGTGCCACCAGTGATTTAGGGCCGCCGGTCGATGAGCAGTTCTTC.

This clonotype was seen only a few times. The rearrangement uses TRBV9 and TRBJ2-5, with D hard to call. The CDR3 extends over 15 amino acids. The V end lost 2 bases, the J end lost 5 bases, and 16 bases lay between the germline ends. CDR1 and CDR2 from the germline V gene are SGDLS and YYNGEE. The CDR3 loop is CASSVTPGAVETQYF. The CDR3 region has the DNA TGTGCCAGCAGCGTGACCCCTGGCGCGGTGGAGACCCAGTACTTC. Variable domain in full (rest from reference TRBV9 and TRBJ2-5): DSGVTQTPKHLITATGQRVTLRCSPRSGDLSVYWYQQSLDQGLQFLIQYYNGEERAKGNILERFSAQQFPDLHSELNLSSLELGDSALYFCASSVTPGAVETQYFGPGTRLLVL.

This clonotype was seen only a few times. The rearrangement links TRBV11-2 to TRBJ1-2; no firm D call. This CDR3 is 12 amino acids long. Germline V lookup: CDR1 SGHAT, CDR2 FQNNGV. Trimming removed 5 bases from V and 4 bases from J, with 8 bases in between. In nucleotides, the CDR3 is TGTGCCAGCAGCCCAAACCTCTATGGCTACACCTTC. Translating it yields CASSPNLYGYTF.

This clonotype was counted at least ten times. The chain employs TRBV10-3 and TRBJ2-5; no firm D call. V lost 4 bases to trimming and J lost 4 bases, with 10 bases between them. Germline V gene sequence: CDR1 ENHRY, CDR2 SYGVKD. The CDR3 is made up of 13 amino acids. CDR3 amino acids: CAISGGPGETQYF. The DNA for the CDR3 is TGTGCCATCAGTGGGGGTCCAGGAGAGACCCAGTACTTC.

This clonotype was seen repeatedly, ten times or more. The chain combines TRBV5-1 with TRBJ1-1; D perhaps matches TRBD1 (6 bases). The CDR3 is 20 amino acids. V was pared by 0 bases and J by 0 bases, with 24 bases between. CDR1 is SGHRS, CDR2 YFSETQ, per germline. The CDR3 spells CASSLGPGHGGNYMNTEAFF. CDR3 DNA: TGCGCCAGCAGCTTGGGACCGGGACACGGTGGAAACTACATGAACACTGAAGCTTTCTTT.